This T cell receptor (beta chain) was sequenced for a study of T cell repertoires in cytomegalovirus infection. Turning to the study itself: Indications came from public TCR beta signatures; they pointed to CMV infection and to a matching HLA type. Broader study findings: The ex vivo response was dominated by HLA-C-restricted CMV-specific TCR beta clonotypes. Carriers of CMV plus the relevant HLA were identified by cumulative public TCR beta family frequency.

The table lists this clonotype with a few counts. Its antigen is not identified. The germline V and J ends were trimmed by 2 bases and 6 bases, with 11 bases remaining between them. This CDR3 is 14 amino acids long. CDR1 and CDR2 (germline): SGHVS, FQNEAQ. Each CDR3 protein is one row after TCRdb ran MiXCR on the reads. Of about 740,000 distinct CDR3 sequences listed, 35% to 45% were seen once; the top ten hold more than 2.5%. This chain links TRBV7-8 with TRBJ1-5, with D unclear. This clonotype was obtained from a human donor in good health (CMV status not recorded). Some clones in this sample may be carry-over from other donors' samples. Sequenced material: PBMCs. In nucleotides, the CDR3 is TGTGCCAGCAGCTTAATATTCACGAGTCAGCCCCAGCATTTT. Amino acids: CASSLIFTSQPQHF.